Ten or more counts support the clone carrying this T cell receptor (beta chain). Its antigen is undetermined. These data come from a study of T-cell memory formation after mild COVID-19. The study, taken as a whole, reports: The study detected some responding clones in pre-infection memory, suggesting cross-reactive memory joined. Specificity for SARS-CoV-2 was not confirmed among the second-wave clones peaking on day 37. The study found contracting CD4+ clones mainly in CM and EM and contracting CD8+ clones in EMRA.

The CDR3 extends over 13 amino acids. Trimming took 0 bases from V and 2 from J, leaving 5 bases between them. Per germline, CDR1 SGHRS and CDR2 YFSETQ. 5'RACE with constant-segment primers yielded barcoded, UMI-tagged TCR alpha and TCR beta cDNA libraries. TCRdb called the 5' RACE reads again in MiXCR, with one record for every CDR3 protein. Of about 290,000 distinct CDR3 sequences in the sample, about a sixth were seen once. The TCR originated in a man aged 18 to 35 who had mild COVID-19 (a few samples of this study predate the infection). Cell type and time point are not known. The chain is built from TRBV5-1 and TRBJ1-2, with no clear D. Sequencing was done on a sample of PBMCs or a T cell subset sorted from them (not recorded which). As DNA, the CDR3 is TGCGCCAGCAGCTTGGAGACAAACTATGGCTACACCTTC. It specifies CASSLETNYGYTF.